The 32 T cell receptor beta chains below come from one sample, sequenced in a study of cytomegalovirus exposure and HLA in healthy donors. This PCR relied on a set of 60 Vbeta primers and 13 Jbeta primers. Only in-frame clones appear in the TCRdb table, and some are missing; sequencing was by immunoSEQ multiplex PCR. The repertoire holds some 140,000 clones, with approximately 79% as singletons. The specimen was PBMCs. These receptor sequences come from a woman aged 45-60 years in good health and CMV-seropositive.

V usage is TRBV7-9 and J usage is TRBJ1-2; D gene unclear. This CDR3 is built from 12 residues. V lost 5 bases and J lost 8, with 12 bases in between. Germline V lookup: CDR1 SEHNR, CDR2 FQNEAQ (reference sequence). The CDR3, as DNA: TGTGCCAGCAGCCTCCGGAGTAGCGGCTACACCTTC. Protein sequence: CASSLRSSGYTF. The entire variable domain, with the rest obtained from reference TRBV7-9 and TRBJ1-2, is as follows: DTGVSQNPRHKITKRGQNVTFRCDPISEHNRLYWYRQTLGQGPEFLTYFQNEAQLEKSRLLSDRFSAERPKGSFSTLEIQRTEQGDSAMYLCASSLRSSGYTFGSGTRLTVV.

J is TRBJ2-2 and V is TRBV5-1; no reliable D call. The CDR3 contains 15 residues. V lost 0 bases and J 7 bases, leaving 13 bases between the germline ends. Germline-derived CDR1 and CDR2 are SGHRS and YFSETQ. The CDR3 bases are TGCGCCAGCAGCTTGGTGCAGTTACGGAGCGGGGAGCTGTTTTTT. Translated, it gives CASSLVQLRSGELFF.

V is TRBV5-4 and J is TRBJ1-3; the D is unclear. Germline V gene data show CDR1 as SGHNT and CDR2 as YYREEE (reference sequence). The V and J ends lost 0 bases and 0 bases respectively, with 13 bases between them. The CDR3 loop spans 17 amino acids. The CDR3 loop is CASSLDPGPYSGNTIYF. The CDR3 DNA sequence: TGTGCCAGCAGCTTGGACCCAGGCCCATACTCTGGAAACACCATATATTTT.

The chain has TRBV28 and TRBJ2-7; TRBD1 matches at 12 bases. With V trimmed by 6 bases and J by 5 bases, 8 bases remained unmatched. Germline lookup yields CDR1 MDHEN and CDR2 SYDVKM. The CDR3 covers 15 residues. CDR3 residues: CASSSGGTGGHEQYF. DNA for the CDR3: TGTGCCAGCAGCTCTGGAGGGACAGGGGGCCACGAGCAGTACTTC.

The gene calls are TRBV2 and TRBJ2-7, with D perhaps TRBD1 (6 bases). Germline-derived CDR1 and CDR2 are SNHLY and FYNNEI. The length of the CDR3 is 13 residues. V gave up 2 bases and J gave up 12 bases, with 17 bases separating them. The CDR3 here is CASSERVGGEAYF. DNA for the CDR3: TGTGCCAGCAGTGAAAGGGTTGGGGGCGAGGCGTACTTC.

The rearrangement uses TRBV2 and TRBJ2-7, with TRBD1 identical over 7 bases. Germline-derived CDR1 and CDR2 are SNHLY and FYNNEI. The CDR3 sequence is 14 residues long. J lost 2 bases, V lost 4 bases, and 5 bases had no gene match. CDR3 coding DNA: TGTGCCAGCAGTGGGAGACAGGGCCCCTACGAGCAGTACTTC. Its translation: CASSGRQGPYEQYF.

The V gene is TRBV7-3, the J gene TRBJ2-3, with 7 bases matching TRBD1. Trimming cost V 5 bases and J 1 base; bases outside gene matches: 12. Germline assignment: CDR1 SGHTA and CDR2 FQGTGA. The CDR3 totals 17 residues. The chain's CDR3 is CASSARSTGDGTDTQYF. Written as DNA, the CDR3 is TGTGCCAGCAGCGCCCGCTCAACAGGGGATGGCACAGATACGCAGTATTTT.

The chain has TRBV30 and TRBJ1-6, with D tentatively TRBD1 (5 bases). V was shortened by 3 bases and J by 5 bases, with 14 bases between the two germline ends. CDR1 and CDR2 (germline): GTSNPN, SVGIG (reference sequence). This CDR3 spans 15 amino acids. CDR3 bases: TGTGCCTGGAGCAGCGGGGCGTACAATAATTCACCCCTCCACTTT. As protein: CAWSSGAYNNSPLHF.

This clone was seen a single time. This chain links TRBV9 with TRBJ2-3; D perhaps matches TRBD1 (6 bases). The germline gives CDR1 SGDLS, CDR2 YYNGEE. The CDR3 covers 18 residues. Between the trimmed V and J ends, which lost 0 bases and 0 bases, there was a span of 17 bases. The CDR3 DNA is TGTGCCAGCAGCGTAGGCGCAGGGGCGGAACTAAGCACAGATACGCAGTATTTT. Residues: CASSVGAGAELSTDTQYF. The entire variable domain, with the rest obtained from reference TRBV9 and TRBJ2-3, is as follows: DSGVTQTPKHLITATGQRVTLRCSPRSGDLSVYWYQQSLDQGLQFLIQYYNGEERAKGNILERFSAQQFPDLHSELNLSSLELGDSALYFCASSVGAGAELSTDTQYFGPGTRLTVL.

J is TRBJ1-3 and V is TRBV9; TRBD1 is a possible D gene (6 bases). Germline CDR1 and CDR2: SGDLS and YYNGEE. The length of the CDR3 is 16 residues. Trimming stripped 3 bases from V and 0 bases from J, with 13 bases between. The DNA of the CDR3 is TGTGCCAGCAGCGCCGGACAGATTTACTCTGGAAACACCATATATTTT. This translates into CASSAGQIYSGNTIYF.

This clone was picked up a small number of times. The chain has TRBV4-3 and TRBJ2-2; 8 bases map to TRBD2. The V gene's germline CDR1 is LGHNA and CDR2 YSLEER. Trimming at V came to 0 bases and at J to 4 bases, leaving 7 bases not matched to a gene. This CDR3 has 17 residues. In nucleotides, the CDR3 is TGCGCCAGCAGCCAAGATCGAGCGGGGGACCTCACCGGGGAGCTGTTTTTT. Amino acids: CASSQDRAGDLTGELFF.

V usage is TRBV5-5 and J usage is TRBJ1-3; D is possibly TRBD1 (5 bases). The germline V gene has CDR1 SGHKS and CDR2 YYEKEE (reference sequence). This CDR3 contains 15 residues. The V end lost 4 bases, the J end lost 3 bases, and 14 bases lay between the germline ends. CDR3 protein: CASSPAGGGGNTIYF. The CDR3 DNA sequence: TGTGCCAGCAGCCCAGCCGGGGGAGGTGGAAACACCATATATTTT.

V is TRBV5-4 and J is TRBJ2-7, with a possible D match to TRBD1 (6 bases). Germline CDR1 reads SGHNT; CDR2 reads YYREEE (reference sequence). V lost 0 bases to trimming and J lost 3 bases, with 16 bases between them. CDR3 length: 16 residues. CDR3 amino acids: CASSLGLRDTLYEQYF. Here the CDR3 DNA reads TGTGCCAGCAGCTTGGGCCTCCGGGACACCCTCTACGAGCAGTACTTC. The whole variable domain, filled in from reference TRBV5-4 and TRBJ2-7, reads ETGVTQSPTHLIKTRGQQVTLRCSSQSGHNTVSWYQQALGQGPQFIFQYYREEENGRGNFPPRFSGLQFPNYSSELNVNALELDDSALYLCASSLGLRDTLYEQYFGPGTRLTVT.

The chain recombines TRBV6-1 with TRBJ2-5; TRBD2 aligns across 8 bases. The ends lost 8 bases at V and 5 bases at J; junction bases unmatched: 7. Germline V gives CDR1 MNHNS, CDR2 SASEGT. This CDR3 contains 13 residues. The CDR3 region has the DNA TGTGCCAGCTACAAGCGGGGGTCCGAGACCCAGTACTTC. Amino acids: CASYKRGSETQYF.

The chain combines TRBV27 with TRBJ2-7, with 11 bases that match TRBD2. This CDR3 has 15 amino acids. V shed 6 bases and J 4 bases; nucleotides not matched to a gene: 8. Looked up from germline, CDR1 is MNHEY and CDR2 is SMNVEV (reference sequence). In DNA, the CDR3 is TGTGCCAGCAGCTTAGCGGGGGGGCCCGGATACGAGCAGTACTTC. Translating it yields CASSLAGGPGYEQYF.

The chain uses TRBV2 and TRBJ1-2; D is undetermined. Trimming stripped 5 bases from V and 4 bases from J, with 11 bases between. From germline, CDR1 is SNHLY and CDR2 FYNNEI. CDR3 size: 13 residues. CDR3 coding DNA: TGTGCCAGCAGTCGGTCACAGTTCTATGGCTACACCTTC. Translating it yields CASSRSQFYGYTF.

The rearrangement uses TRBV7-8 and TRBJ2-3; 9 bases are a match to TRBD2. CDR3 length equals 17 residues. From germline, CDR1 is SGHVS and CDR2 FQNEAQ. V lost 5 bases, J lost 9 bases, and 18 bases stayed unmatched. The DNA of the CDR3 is TGTGCCAGCAGCCCGTCGGTGGGGGCGGGGGGGTGGCAGACGCAGTATTTT. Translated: CASSPSVGAGGWQTQYF.

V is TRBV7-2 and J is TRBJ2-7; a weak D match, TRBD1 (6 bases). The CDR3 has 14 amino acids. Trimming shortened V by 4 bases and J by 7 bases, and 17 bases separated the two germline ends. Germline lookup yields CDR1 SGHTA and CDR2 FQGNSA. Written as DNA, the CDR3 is TGTGCCAGCAGCTCGAGACCGGACAGCCGGGAGCAGTACTTC. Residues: CASSSRPDSREQYF.

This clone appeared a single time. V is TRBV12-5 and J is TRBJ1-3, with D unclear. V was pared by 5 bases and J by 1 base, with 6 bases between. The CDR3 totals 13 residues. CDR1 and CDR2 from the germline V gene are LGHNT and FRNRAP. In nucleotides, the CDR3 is TGTGCTAGTGGTCCAGGTTCTGGAAACACCATATATTTT. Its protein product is CASGPGSGNTIYF.

CDR3 in DNA: TGTGCCAGCAGTTACACATACAGGGACCAGCCCCAGCATTTT. It yields the protein CASSYTYRDQPQHF. This chain uses TRBV6-5 with TRBJ1-5; D might be TRBD1 (6 bases). The CDR3 is 14 residues long. Germline V CDR1 and CDR2: MNHEY, SVGAGI. V shed 2 bases and J shed 7 bases, with 12 bases lying between them.

This CDR3 reads CASSYSPGSQPQHF. For the CDR3, the DNA is TGTGCCAGCAGTTACTCGCCGGGATCACAGCCCCAGCATTTT. The chain carries TRBV6-5 and TRBJ1-5, with D unclear. The CDR3 consists of 14 residues. Germline V gene lookup returns CDR1 MNHEY and CDR2 SVGAGI. V shed 0 bases and J shed 7 bases, with 10 bases lying between them.

CDR3 DNA: TGTGCCTGGAGTTACGGGATGGGGAGCTCCTACGAGCAGTACTTC. Protein: CAWSYGMGSSYEQYF. The J gene is TRBJ2-5, the V gene TRBV30; D possibly corresponds to TRBD2 (5 bases). The DNA end is more similar to TRBJ2-7, so the J call may be wrong. The CDR3 loop spans 15 amino acids. Germline V gene lookup returns CDR1 GTSNPN and CDR2 SVGIG (reference sequence).

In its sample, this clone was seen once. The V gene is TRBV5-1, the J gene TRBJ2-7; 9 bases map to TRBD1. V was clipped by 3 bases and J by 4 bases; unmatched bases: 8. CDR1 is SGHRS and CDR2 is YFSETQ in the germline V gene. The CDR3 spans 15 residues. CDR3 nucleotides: TGCGCCAGCAGCTCCGGGACAGGGAAAGGGTACGAGCAGTACTTC. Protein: CASSSGTGKGYEQYF.

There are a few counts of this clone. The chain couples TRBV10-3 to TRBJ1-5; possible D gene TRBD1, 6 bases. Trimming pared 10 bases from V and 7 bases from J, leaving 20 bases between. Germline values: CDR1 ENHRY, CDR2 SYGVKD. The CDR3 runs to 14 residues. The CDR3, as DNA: TGTGCCACCCAAAGCCTAGACAGGAGCCAGCCCCAGCATTTT. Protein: CATQSLDRSQPQHF.

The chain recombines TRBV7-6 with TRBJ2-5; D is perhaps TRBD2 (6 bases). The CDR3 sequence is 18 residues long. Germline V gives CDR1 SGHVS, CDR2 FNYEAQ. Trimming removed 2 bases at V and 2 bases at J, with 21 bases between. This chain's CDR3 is CASSLIAEAGGFQETQYF. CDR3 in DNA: TGTGCCAGCAGCTTAATTGCTGAGGCCGGGGGTTTTCAAGAGACCCAGTACTTC.

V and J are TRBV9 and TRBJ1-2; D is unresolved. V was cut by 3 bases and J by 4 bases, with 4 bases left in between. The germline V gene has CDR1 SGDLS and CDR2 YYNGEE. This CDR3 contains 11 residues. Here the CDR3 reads CASSDGYGYTF. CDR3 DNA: TGTGCCAGCAGCGACGGCTATGGCTACACCTTC.

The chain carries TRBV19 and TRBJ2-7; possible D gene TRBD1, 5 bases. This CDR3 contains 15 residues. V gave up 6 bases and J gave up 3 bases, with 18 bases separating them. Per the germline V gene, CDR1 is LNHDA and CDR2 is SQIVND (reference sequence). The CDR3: CASSPTDAGHYEQYF. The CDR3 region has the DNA TGTGCCAGTAGCCCTACGGACGCAGGACACTACGAGCAGTACTTC.

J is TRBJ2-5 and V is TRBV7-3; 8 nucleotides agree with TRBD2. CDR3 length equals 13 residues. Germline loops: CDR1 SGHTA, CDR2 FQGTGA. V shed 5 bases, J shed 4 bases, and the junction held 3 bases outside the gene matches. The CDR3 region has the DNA TGTGCCAGCAGCGCGGGGGGCCCAGAGACCCAGTACTTC. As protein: CASSAGGPETQYF.

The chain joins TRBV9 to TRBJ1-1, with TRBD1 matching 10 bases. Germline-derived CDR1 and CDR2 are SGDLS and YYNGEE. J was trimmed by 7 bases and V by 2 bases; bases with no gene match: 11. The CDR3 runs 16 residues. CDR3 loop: CASSVSVGTGVGEAFF. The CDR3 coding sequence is TGTGCCAGCAGCGTGTCGGTGGGGACAGGGGTTGGTGAAGCTTTCTTT.

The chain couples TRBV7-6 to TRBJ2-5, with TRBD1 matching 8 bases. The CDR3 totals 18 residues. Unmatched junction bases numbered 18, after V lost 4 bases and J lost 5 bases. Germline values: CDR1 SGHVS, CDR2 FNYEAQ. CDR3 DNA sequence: TGTGCCAGCAGCTCCCTCGGACAGGGATTTGGGGGCCGGGAGACCCAGTACTTC. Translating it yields CASSSLGQGFGGRETQYF.

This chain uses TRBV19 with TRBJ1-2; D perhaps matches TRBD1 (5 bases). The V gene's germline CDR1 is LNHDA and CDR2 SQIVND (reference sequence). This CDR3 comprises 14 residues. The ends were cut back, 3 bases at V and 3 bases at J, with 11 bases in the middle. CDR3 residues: CASSITGFDYGYTF. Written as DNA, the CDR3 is TGTGCCAGTAGTATTACAGGATTCGACTATGGCTACACCTTC.

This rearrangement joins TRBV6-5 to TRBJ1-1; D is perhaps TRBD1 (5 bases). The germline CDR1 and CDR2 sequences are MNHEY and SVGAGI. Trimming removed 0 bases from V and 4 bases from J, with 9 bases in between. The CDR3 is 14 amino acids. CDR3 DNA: TGTGCCAGCAGTTACTCACCAGGGTCCACTGAAGCTTTCTTT. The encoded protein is CASSYSPGSTEAFF.